This T cell receptor beta chain was sequenced in a study of blood T cell repertoires in COVID-19. Study background: Some COVID-19 samples were acute and others convalescent; all came from the United States, Italy and Spain. Nucleic acid was either cDNA or gDNA, and it came from T cells, B-cell-depleted T cells, or PBMCs.

Per the original methods: Nucleated cell counts were estimated from reference gene primer amplification. Produced via immunoSEQ multiplex PCR; TCRdb's table is partial and in-frame only. The V and J calls and clone size were taken over from that table, and D and trimming were inferred from the DNA. The table includes tens of thousands of clones, roughly nine tenths detected once. CDR1 and CDR2 (germline): LNHDA, SQIVND (reference sequence). Trimming took off 6 bases at V and 5 bases at J, with 13 bases between the two ends. The CDR3 runs to 13 residues. What was sequenced was peripheral blood. The V and J genes are TRBV19 and TRBJ2-5, with a possible D match to TRBD1 (6 bases). The sequence was collected from a man in his sixties with acute or convalescent COVID-19. In DNA form, the CDR3 reads TGTGCCAGTAGGTCAGGGGCTCGTGAGACCCAGTACTTC. It specifies CASRSGARETQYF.